This TCR beta chain was retrieved from a study of post-analysis software for immune sequencing data. Per the germline V gene, CDR1 is SGHAT and CDR2 is FQNNGV. The CDR3 covers 14 residues. The V end was cut by 5 bases, the J end by 6 bases, with 14 bases between. The study, taken as a whole, reports: Compared with controls, patients showed significantly lower normalized Chao1 diversity. Higher frequency in patients than in controls was seen for about 5 TRBV segments, with TRBV5-6, TRBV5-1 and TRBV20-1 among them.

Concerning this clonotype: Its specificity is unknown.

TCR beta cDNA libraries had unique molecular identifiers. TCRdb processed the PCR reads anew with MiXCR; each CDR3 protein has one entry. The top ten clones hold around 4.5% of a sample with some 890,000 distinct CDR3 sequences, 53% of them seen once. Specimen: blood. This TCR derives from a girl between 5 and 17 years old with multiple sclerosis. J is TRBJ2-1 and V is TRBV11-2; D uncertain. The CDR3 bases are TGTGCCAGCAGCGCCCGATACAGTATCAATGAGCAGTTCTTC. The encoded protein is CASSARYSINEQFF. Complete variable domain (other parts from reference TRBV11-2 and TRBJ2-1): EAGVAQSPRYKIIEKRQSVAFWCNPISGHATLYWYQQILGQGPKLLIQFQNNGVVDDSQLPKDRFSAERLKGVDSTLKIQPAKLEDSAVYLCASSARYSINEQFFGPGTRLTVL.